The rows below give T cell receptor beta chains drawn from one sample of a study of blood T cell repertoires in COVID-19. Sequencing used immunoSEQ multiplex PCR; TCRdb keeps in-frame clones, though not all of them. The sample yields 120,000 to 150,000 clones, roughly three quarters seen once. The material sequenced was peripheral blood. The receptors were gathered from a man in his fifties or sixties with active or convalescent COVID-19. CDR3s include the opening cysteine and the closing phenylalanine or tryptophan.

J: TRBJ1-2; V: TRBV28; CDR3: CASSHGQGGIYGYTF
J: TRBJ2-3; V: TRBV6-5; CDR3: CASSSSSGRVDTQYF
J: TRBJ2-1; V: TRBV14; CDR3: CASSQDLGRGNNEQFF
J: TRBJ2-2; V: TRBV7-9; CDR3: CASTAAFRDGTGELFF
J: TRBJ2-7; V: TRBV10-3; CDR3: CAISESISGSSYEQYF
J: TRBJ2-1; V: TRBV18; CDR3: CASSILQGYEQFF
J: TRBJ2-5; V: TRBV9; CDR3: CASSVAAGDGKETQYF
J: TRBJ1-1; V: TRBV5-1; CDR3: CASSQTGGWTEAFF
J: TRBJ1-5; V: TRBV29-1; CDR3: CSVELSGDQPQHF
J: TRBJ2-4; V: TRBV28; CDR3: CASSPGGLDRDIQYF
J: TRBJ2-2; V: TRBV5-4; CDR3: CASSFSANTGELFF
J: TRBJ2-3; V: TRBV6-6; CDR3: CASRESGRRDTDTQYF
J: TRBJ2-2; V: TRBV15; CDR3: CATSREAGGAGELFF
J: TRBJ2-1; V: TRBV20-1; CDR3: CSASGSGSSNEQFF
J: TRBJ2-5; V: TRBV5-6; CDR3: CASSLTDPQETQYF
J: TRBJ1-1; V: TRBV28; CDR3: CASSFKFRGTEAFF
J: TRBJ2-1; V: TRBV21-1; CDR3: CASSSSTSGRGDNEQFF
J: TRBJ1-5; V: TRBV7-2; CDR3: CASSYLSGGNQPQHF
J: TRBJ1-2; V: TRBV27; CDR3: CASSLSSANYGYTF
J: TRBJ2-3; V: TRBV12-2; CDR3: CASRLGGDRRSDTQYF
J: TRBJ1-1; V: TRBV7-8; CDR3: CASSLRPNSEAFF
J: TRBJ2-4; V: TRBV27; CDR3: CASSSRMKGQGSKNIQYF
J: TRBJ1-1; V: TRBV18; CDR3: CASSTGGRGNTEAFF
J: TRBJ1-2; V: TRBV5-4; CDR3: CASSLARGQDGYTF
J: TRBJ1-6; V: TRBV6-5; CDR3: CASSYGRALGSPLHF
J: TRBJ2-7; V: TRBV11-2; CDR3: CASSLESGFSYEQYF
J: TRBJ1-2; V: TRBV5-1; CDR3: CASSPGAGNYGYTF
J: TRBJ1-2; V: TRBV7-3; CDR3: CASSSYIGGVYGYTF
J: TRBJ2-1; V: TRBV29-1; CDR3: CSIRDNEQFF
J: TRBJ1-1; V: TRBV10-3; CDR3: CAISEATGGRKAFF
J: TRBJ2-1; V: TRBV7-6; CDR3: CASSPKQGAVYYNEQFF